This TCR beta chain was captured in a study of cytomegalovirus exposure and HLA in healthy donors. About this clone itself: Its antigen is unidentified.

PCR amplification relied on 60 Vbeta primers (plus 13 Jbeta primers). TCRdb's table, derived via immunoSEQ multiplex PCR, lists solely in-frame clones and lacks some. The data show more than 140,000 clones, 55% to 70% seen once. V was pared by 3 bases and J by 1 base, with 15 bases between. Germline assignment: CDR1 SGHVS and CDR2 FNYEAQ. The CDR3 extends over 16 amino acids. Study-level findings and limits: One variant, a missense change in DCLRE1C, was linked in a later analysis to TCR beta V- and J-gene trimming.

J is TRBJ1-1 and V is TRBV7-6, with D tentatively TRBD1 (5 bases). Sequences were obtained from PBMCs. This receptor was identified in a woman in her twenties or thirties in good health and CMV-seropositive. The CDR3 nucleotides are TGTGCCAGCAGCTTGTGGGTTGACAGTAAGAACACTGAAGCTTTCTTT. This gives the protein CASSLWVDSKNTEAFF.